These 23 T cell receptor beta chains share one sample of origin, sequenced in a study of regulatory T cells in long-lasting Graves disease. Time point denoted: newly diagnosed GD, antithyroid drugs for less than 3 months. Preparation of the TCR library used RNA extracted from PBMCs. In building TCR beta libraries, iRepertoire HTBI primers were used together with Arm-PCR of CDR3 regions. TCRdb used MiXCR to reprocess the multiplex PCR reads, holding one entry per CDR3 protein. The data hold approximately 540,000 distinct CDR3 sequences, with 9.5% to 15% observed a single time. These data were also filed under a second study, of T cells in Graves' hyperthyroidism and ophthalmopathy.

The material sequenced was peripheral blood mononuclear cells (PBMCs), taken at new diagnosis, from a patient treated with antithyroid drugs. These receptors all stem from a woman in her thirties with Graves disease.

This chain links TRBV15 with TRBJ1-6, with no clear D. V was cut by 5 bases and J by 12 bases, with 14 bases left in between. CDR3 length: 13 residues. The V gene's germline CDR1 is LNHNV and CDR2 YYDKDF (reference sequence). The CDR3 nucleotides read TGTGCCACCAGCGCCTCCCGAATACTACCCCTCCACTTT. Amino acids: CATSASRILPLHF.

J is TRBJ2-2 and V is TRBV6-2 or TRBV6-3; 10 positions match TRBD1. The germline CDR1 and CDR2 sequences are MNHEY and SVGEGT. The CDR3 contains 17 residues. With V trimmed by 5 bases and J by 1 base, 7 bases remained unmatched. The CDR3 region has the DNA TGTGCCAGCAGTCGTGGGACAGGGGCCCAGAACACCGGGGAGCTGTTTTTT. Translated, it gives CASSRGTGAQNTGELFF.

This clonotype was recorded at least ten times. The CDR3 loop is CASSFDASYEQYF. The DNA for the CDR3 is TGTGCCAGCAGCTTCGATGCCTCCTACGAGCAGTACTTC. The chain links TRBV11-2 to TRBJ2-7; D is unclear. The V and J ends lost 3 bases and 0 bases respectively, with 6 bases between them. The CDR3 has 13 amino acids. The germline V gene encodes CDR1 SGHAT and CDR2 FQNNGV.

Only a few counts were recorded for this clonotype. This may be a read error, as it is one base from a much larger clone. This chain uses TRBV6-2 or TRBV6-3 with TRBJ1-2; D is undetermined. Germline values: CDR1 MNHEY, CDR2 SVGEGT. This CDR3 comprises 13 residues. Here the CDR3 reads CAGRFTLSSGYTF. The CDR3 region has the DNA TGTGCCGGCAGGTTTACACTCTCGAGCGGCTACACCTTC.

This clonotype was counted at least ten times. J is TRBJ2-1 and V is TRBV6-2 or TRBV6-3, with 7 bases lining up with TRBD2. There are 15 residues in the CDR3. V was clipped by 2 bases and J by 3 bases; unmatched bases: 4. CDR1 MNHEY and CDR2 SVGEGT come from the germline V gene. Here the CDR3 DNA reads TGTGCCAGCAGTTACGCCAGCGGGGACTACAATGAGCAGTTCTTC. It encodes CASSYASGDYNEQFF.

This clonotype showed up many times. The chain links TRBV6-2 or TRBV6-3 to TRBJ2-7, with 11 bases identical to TRBD2. Losses at the gene ends were 6 bases for V and 5 bases for J; bases not matched to a gene: 9. Germline CDR1 reads MNHEY; CDR2 reads SVGEGT. The CDR3 is 15 residues long. CDR3 nucleotide sequence: TGTGCCAGCAGCCCTAGACTAGCGGGAACCCACGAGCAGTACTTC. It specifies CASSPRLAGTHEQYF.

The rearrangement uses TRBV7-9 and TRBJ2-1; 12 bases fit TRBD2. V shed 1 base and J 7 bases; nucleotides not matched to a gene: 8. This CDR3 has 17 amino acids. Germline V gives CDR1 SEHNR, CDR2 FQNEAQ (reference sequence). This CDR3 reads CASSLGAGLAGWNEQFF. The CDR3 coding sequence is TGTGCCAGCAGCTTAGGAGCCGGACTAGCGGGATGGAATGAGCAGTTCTTC.

This clonotype was observed many times. The gene calls are TRBV3-1 and TRBJ2-5, with 12 bases lining up with TRBD2. The CDR3 is made up of 16 amino acids. Per germline, CDR1 LGHDT and CDR2 YNNKEL (reference sequence). J lost 5 bases, V lost 0 bases, and 4 bases had no gene match. For the CDR3, the DNA is TGTGCCAGCAGCCAAGATACGCTAGCGGGAGGGGAGACCCAGTACTTC. This encodes CASSQDTLAGGETQYF.

This clonotype was detected a few times. This rearrangement joins TRBV9 to TRBJ1-1; D remains ambiguous. CDR1 SGDLS and CDR2 YYNGEE come from the germline V gene. Trimming pared 7 bases from V and 0 bases from J, leaving 10 bases between. This CDR3 has 13 amino acids. The CDR3 is CASRRLLNTEAFF. For the CDR3, the DNA is TGTGCCAGCCGCCGGCTTCTGAACACTGAAGCTTTCTTT.

There are many counts of this clonotype. The chain couples TRBV20-1 to TRBJ1-2, with no clear D. This CDR3 spans 13 amino acids. CDR1 is DFQATT and CDR2 is SNEGSKA in the germline V gene (reference sequence). Trimming stripped 0 bases from V and 5 bases from J, with 10 bases between. CDR3 sequence reads: CSAREETQYGYTF. Written as DNA, the CDR3 is TGCAGTGCTAGAGAAGAGACTCAATATGGCTACACCTTC.

This clonotype was counted ten times or more. J is TRBJ2-1 and V is TRBV29-1, with D perhaps TRBD2 (8 bases). Germline-derived CDR1 and CDR2 are SQVTM and ANQGSEA. The CDR3 covers 16 residues. With 7 bases removed from V and 8 bases from J, the gap between germline ends came to 27 bases. The DNA of the CDR3 is TGCAGCGCTAGGGGGCGGGAGGCAAGTAGTTTCGATGAGCAGTTCTTC. Translated, it gives CSARGREASSFDEQFF.

This clonotype showed up many times. The V and J genes are TRBV4-1 and TRBJ2-7; possibly TRBD2 for D (5 bases). The ends were cut back, 6 bases at V and 2 bases at J, with 17 bases in the middle. The germline CDR1 and CDR2 sequences are MGHRA and YSYEKL. The CDR3 covers 15 residues. The CDR3 coding sequence is TGCGCCAGCAGTCCAGAGGACTTACAAGCCTACGAGCAGTACTTC. Translation gives CASSPEDLQAYEQYF.

This clonotype was detected ten times or more. The chain employs TRBV28 and TRBJ2-1; 8 nucleotides align to TRBD2. Germline V gene lookup returns CDR1 MDHEN and CDR2 SYDVKM. The CDR3 length is 15 residues. V shed 4 bases, J shed 6 bases, and the junction held 8 bases outside the gene matches. This CDR3 is CASSSPGTRSNEQFF. Here the CDR3 DNA reads TGTGCCAGCAGTTCGCCCGGGACTAGAAGCAATGAGCAGTTCTTC.

In its sample, this clonotype was seen a few times. The rearrangement links TRBV11-3 to TRBJ1-1; no reliable D call. Germline loops: CDR1 SGHNT, CDR2 YENEEA. The CDR3 is made up of 13 amino acids. Trimming took 5 bases from V and 4 from J, leaving 11 bases between them. CDR3 region: CASSLQFGTEAFF. For the CDR3, the DNA is TGTGCCAGCAGCCTCCAATTCGGCACTGAAGCTTTCTTT.

The chain couples TRBV5-1 to TRBJ2-7; 7 positions match TRBD1. CDR1 is SGHRS and CDR2 is YFSETQ in the germline V gene. The V gene end was trimmed by 4 bases and the J gene end by 1 base; junction bases not matched to a gene: 8. This CDR3 is 15 amino acids long. The CDR3 DNA reads as TGCGCCAGCAGCAAAGCAGGGGGTTTATCCTACGAGCAGTACTTC. Its protein is CASSKAGGLSYEQYF.

This sequence joins TRBV20-1 and TRBJ1-2, with a weak D call TRBD1 (6 bases). V was cut by 1 base and J by 8 bases, with 14 bases left in between. This CDR3 has 13 amino acids. Germline V gives CDR1 DFQATT, CDR2 SNEGSKA (reference sequence). The CDR3 coding sequence is TGCAGTGCTAGAGTCGGGGGGGCGTGGGGCTACACCTTC. It specifies CSARVGGAWGYTF.

This chain connects TRBV5-1 to TRBJ1-1, with no clear D. Germline values: CDR1 SGHRS, CDR2 YFSETQ. V lost 4 bases to trimming and J lost 5 bases, with 12 bases between them. The length of the CDR3 is 13 residues. The DNA for the CDR3 is TGCGCCAGCAGCGTTAGTCAGAGGACTGAAGCTTTCTTT. Amino acids: CASSVSQRTEAFF.

This clonotype came up many times. The CDR3, as DNA: TGCGCCAGCAGAGGGACAGGGCGGAATTACGAGCAGTACTTC. The encoded protein is CASRGTGRNYEQYF. V and J are TRBV10-2 and TRBJ2-7; TRBD1 matches at 9 bases. CDR3 length: 14 residues. Looked up from germline, CDR1 is WSHSY and CDR2 is SAAADI. The J segment lost 4 bases and the V segment lost 6 bases, leaving 7 bases of the junction unmatched.

Only a few counts were recorded for this clonotype. The rearrangement links TRBV3-1 to TRBJ2-7; weak D call: TRBD2 (6 bases). V lost 4 bases and J 5 bases, leaving 9 bases between the germline ends. This CDR3 is built from 12 residues. The germline CDR1 and CDR2 sequences are LGHDT and YNNKEL (reference sequence). This CDR3 reads CASSRLANEQYF. The DNA for the CDR3 is TGTGCCAGCAGCCGGCTAGCGAACGAGCAGTACTTC.

J is TRBJ1-1 and V is TRBV5-5, with D possibly matching TRBD1 (5 bases). Germline values: CDR1 SGHKS, CDR2 YYEKEE (reference sequence). The CDR3 has 17 residues. Trimming removed 0 bases at V and 4 bases at J, with 19 bases between. The CDR3 nucleotides are TGTGCCAGCAGCTTGGGTTGGGGCCCCCTCGACCGCACTGAAGCTTTCTTT. Translated, it gives CASSLGWGPLDRTEAFF. The entire variable domain, with the rest obtained from reference TRBV5-5 and TRBJ1-1, is as follows: DAGVTQSPTHLIKTRGQQVTLRCSPISGHKSVSWYQQVLGQGPQFIFQYYEKEERGRGNFPDRFSARQFPNYSSELNVNALLLGDSALYLCASSLGWGPLDRTEAFFGQGTRLTVV.

In its sample, this clonotype was seen many times. V usage is TRBV5-6 and J usage is TRBJ2-2, with unresolved D. Deletions cut 0 bases from V and 6 bases from J, with 6 bases between. This CDR3 comprises 13 residues. Germline CDR1 SGHDT, CDR2 YYEEEE. This CDR3 is CASSLDISGELFF. As DNA, the CDR3 is TGTGCCAGCAGCTTGGACATTTCCGGGGAGCTGTTTTTT.

The CDR3 sequence is CASSLGTARETQYF. CDR3 sequence (DNA): TGTGCCAGCAGCCTTGGGACGGCCAGGGAGACCCAGTACTTC. The chain recombines TRBV11-2 with TRBJ2-5; D possibly uses TRBD1 or TRBD2 (5 bases each). Germline V gene data show CDR1 as SGHAT and CDR2 as FQNNGV. Deletions cut 5 bases from V and 5 bases from J, with 15 bases between. The CDR3 length is 14 residues. The full variable domain, in which reference TRBV11-2 and TRBJ2-5 provide the parts outside the CDR3, is EAGVAQSPRYKIIEKRQSVAFWCNPISGHATLYWYQQILGQGPKLLIQFQNNGVVDDSQLPKDRFSAERLKGVDSTLKIQPAKLEDSAVYLCASSLGTARETQYFGPGTRLLVL.

This clonotype has ten or more counts. The gene calls are TRBV2 and TRBJ2-7; TRBD1 matches at 8 bases. CDR3 length equals 14 residues. Trimming took 6 bases from V and 6 from J; bases not matched to a gene: 10. Germline V CDR1 and CDR2: SNHLY, FYNNEI. CDR3 sequence (DNA): TGTGCCAGCAGGCGGACAGGGAACCTACTCGAGCAGTACTTC. Amino acid sequence: CASRRTGNLLEQYF.